Below, 26 T cell receptor beta chains from the same sample are listed, as sequenced in a study of blood T cell repertoires in COVID-19. Profiled with immunoSEQ multiplex PCR; TCRdb holds only in-frame clones, not every one. The sample holds about 200,000 clones, around four fifths seen once. The sample consisted of peripheral blood. The receptors come from a man in his sixties with COVID-19, enrolled during active disease.

J is TRBJ1-5 and V is TRBV15; 7 nucleotides line up with TRBD1. V lost 2 bases and J lost 7; bases outside the gene matches: 8. This CDR3 comprises 15 residues. In germline, CDR1 is LNHNV, CDR2 YYDKDF (reference sequence). CDR3 sequence reads: CATSRPTGKVQPQHF. CDR3 DNA: TGTGCCACCAGCAGACCGACAGGGAAGGTCCAGCCCCAGCATTTT.

The rearrangement joins TRBV9 to TRBJ1-6, with TRBD1 matching 9 bases. The CDR3 covers 16 residues. Germline-derived CDR1 and CDR2 are SGDLS and YYNGEE. Trimming removed 3 bases from V and 9 bases from J; junction bases left unmatched: 10. CDR3 region: CASSAGQGGRGSPLHF. CDR3 nucleotide sequence: TGTGCCAGCAGCGCGGGACAGGGTGGTAGGGGTTCACCCCTCCACTTT. The whole variable domain, remainder taken from reference TRBV9 and TRBJ1-6, is DSGVTQTPKHLITATGQRVTLRCSPRSGDLSVYWYQQSLDQGLQFLIQYYNGEERAKGNILERFSAQQFPDLHSELNLSSLELGDSALYFCASSAGQGGRGSPLHFGNGTRLTVT.

The chain joins TRBV2 to TRBJ2-7; 10 nucleotides match TRBD1. Germline trimming cut 11 bases from V and 0 bases from J; bases unmatched to any gene: 7. This CDR3 contains 14 residues. Germline lookup yields CDR1 SNHLY and CDR2 FYNNEI. CDR3 amino acids: CAGEDRGSSYEQYF. The CDR3 DNA reads TGTGCCGGCGAGGACAGGGGGAGCTCCTACGAGCAGTACTTC. Full variable domain (outside the CDR3, taken from reference TRBV2 and TRBJ2-7): EPEVTQTPSHQVTQMGQEVILRCVPISNHLYFYWYRQILGQKVEFLVSFYNNEISEKSEIFDDQFSVERPDGSNFTLKIRSTKLEDSAMYFCAGEDRGSSYEQYFGPGTRLTVT.

The chain recombines TRBV29-1 with TRBJ2-1, with 9 bases aligning to TRBD2. This CDR3 comprises 14 residues. The germline V gene encodes CDR1 SQVTM and CDR2 ANQGSEA. V trimming: 2 bases; J trimming: 8 bases; junction bases outside the gene matches: 7. CDR3 DNA: TGCAGCGTTGAAACCGGTAGCGGGAGAGATGAGCAGTTCTTC. Amino acids: CSVETGSGRDEQFF.

The chain joins TRBV28 to TRBJ2-7; 11 bases are shared with TRBD2. The CDR3 length is 15 residues. V gave up 3 bases and J gave up 6 bases; unmatched junction bases: 7. In germline, CDR1 is MDHEN, CDR2 SYDVKM. CDR3 nucleotides: TGTGCCAGCAGTTTTAGTTCTAGCGGGAGGTCCGAGCAGTACTTC. Translating gives CASSFSSSGRSEQYF. Drawing the rest from reference TRBV28 and TRBJ2-7, the complete variable domain is DVKVTQSSRYLVKRTGEKVFLECVQDMDHENMFWYRQDPGLGLRLIYFSYDVKMKEKGDIPEGYSVSREKKERFSLILESASTNQTSMYLCASSFSSSGRSEQYFGPGTRLTVT.

This clone is a singleton in its sample. The rearrangement links TRBV6-5 to TRBJ1-2; D is perhaps TRBD1 (6 bases). This CDR3 has 13 residues. Germline assignment: CDR1 MNHEY and CDR2 SVGAGI. V lost 8 bases and J 8 bases, leaving 18 bases between the germline ends. The CDR3 protein is CASRLLGGQGYTF. As DNA, the CDR3 is TGTGCCAGCCGTCTGCTTGGGGGACAAGGCTACACCTTC.

The chain has TRBV7-9 and TRBJ2-7; 11 bases are a match to TRBD1. From germline, CDR1 is SEHNR and CDR2 FQNEAQ (reference sequence). Trimming at V came to 11 bases and at J to 5 bases, leaving 2 bases not matched to a gene. The CDR3 extends over 11 amino acids. The CDR3, as DNA: TGTGCCGGGGGACAGGGGGACGAGCAGTACTTC. Amino acids: CAGGQGDEQYF.

The V gene is TRBV19, the J gene TRBJ2-6; the D gene is possibly TRBD1 (6 bases). CDR3 length: 19 residues. Germline V CDR1 and CDR2: LNHDA, SQIVND (reference sequence). V lost 5 bases and J 2 bases, leaving 22 bases between the germline ends. The CDR3 loop is CASSPRTDAWVTGANVLTF. CDR3 nucleotide sequence: TGTGCCAGTAGTCCCCGGACAGACGCTTGGGTTACTGGGGCCAACGTCCTGACTTTC.

The chain joins TRBV7-9 to TRBJ2-7, with TRBD1 matching over 9 bases. The V and J ends lost 4 bases and 1 base, in that order; junction bases with no gene match: 2. CDR1 is SEHNR and CDR2 is FQNEAQ in the germline V gene (reference sequence). This CDR3 is built from 14 residues. In DNA, the CDR3 is TGTGCCAGCAGCTCCGGGACAGGGTCCTACGAGCAGTACTTC. This codes for CASSSGTGSYEQYF.

For the CDR3, the DNA is TGTGCCATCAGGGGGCAGGGGAACTACGAGCAGTACTTC. It is translated as CAIRGQGNYEQYF. The chain couples TRBV10-3 to TRBJ2-7; tentatively, D is TRBD1 (6 bases). Germline CDR1 is ENHRY and CDR2 is SYGVKD. The length of the CDR3 is 13 residues. With 6 bases removed from V and 3 bases from J, the gap between germline ends came to 12 bases.

The rearrangement joins TRBV5-8 to TRBJ1-2; D unclear. The germline V gene has CDR1 SGHTS and CDR2 YDEGEE. The V and J ends lost 3 bases and 4 bases respectively, with 10 bases between them. The CDR3 spans 13 residues. CDR3 DNA: TGTGCCAGCAGCTGGCCGGGTTCCTATGGCTACACCTTC. This gives the protein CASSWPGSYGYTF.

This clone was seen just once. V and J are TRBV27 and TRBJ2-3, with TRBD2 identical over 13 bases. V trimming: 3 bases; J trimming: 14 bases; junction bases outside the gene matches: 5. Germline V gene lookup returns CDR1 MNHEY and CDR2 SMNVEV (reference sequence). This CDR3 region has 13 residues. CDR3 region: CASSFILAGGWYF. CDR3 bases: TGTGCCAGCAGTTTTATACTAGCGGGAGGGTGGTATTTT.

The V gene is TRBV7-8, the J gene TRBJ2-6; weak D call: TRBD1 (5 bases). Trimming removed 6 bases from V and 0 bases from J, with 18 bases in between. Germline assignment: CDR1 SGHVS and CDR2 FQNEAQ. CDR3 length: 18 amino acids. The CDR3 DNA reads as TGTGCCAGCAGAAAAACCAGGGTTTGGGGCTCTGGGGCCAACGTCCTGACTTTC. It encodes CASRKTRVWGSGANVLTF.

The V call is TRBV5-4, the J call TRBJ2-5, with 12 nucleotides matching TRBD2. The CDR3 totals 14 residues. Germline-derived CDR1 and CDR2 are SGHNT and YYREEE (reference sequence). Losses at the gene ends were 2 bases for V and 5 bases for J; bases not matched to a gene: 1. CDR3 nucleotide sequence: TGTGCCAGCAGCTTCACTAGCGGGGGGGAGACCCAGTACTTC. It specifies CASSFTSGGETQYF.

The gene calls are TRBV6-6 and TRBJ2-1; tentative D call: TRBD1 (6 bases). Germline CDR1 is MNHNY and CDR2 is SVGAGI (reference sequence). Trimming stripped 6 bases from V and 0 bases from J, with 9 bases between. The CDR3 spans 14 residues. The CDR3 region has the DNA TGTGCCAGCAGGGAAGGGGGCTCCTACAATGAGCAGTTCTTC. Translating gives CASREGGSYNEQFF.

This clone was seen only once. The rearrangement joins TRBV11-2 to TRBJ1-1; 8 nucleotides agree with TRBD1. The V segment lost 0 bases and the J segment 5 bases; nucleotides outside the gene matches: 5. CDR1 and CDR2 from the germline V gene are SGHAT and FQNNGV. The CDR3 loop spans 15 amino acids. In DNA, the CDR3 is TGTGCCAGCAGCTTAGATGGCAGGGGGCTTACTGAAGCTTTCTTT. Its protein product is CASSLDGRGLTEAFF. Drawing the rest from reference TRBV11-2 and TRBJ1-1, the complete variable domain is EAGVAQSPRYKIIEKRQSVAFWCNPISGHATLYWYQQILGQGPKLLIQFQNNGVVDDSQLPKDRFSAERLKGVDSTLKIQPAKLEDSAVYLCASSLDGRGLTEAFFGQGTRLTVV.

The genes are TRBV4-2 and TRBJ1-2, with TRBD1 matching 12 bases. Per the germline V gene, CDR1 is LGHNA and CDR2 is YNFKEQ. V lost 5 bases to trimming and J lost 1 base; unmatched junction nucleotides: 8. The CDR3 is made up of 17 amino acids. DNA of the CDR3: TGTGCCAGCAGCGACCGGGACAGGGGGCTGGGTAACTATGGCTACACCTTC. Translated: CASSDRDRGLGNYGYTF.

The chain joins TRBV6-5 to TRBJ1-4; 8 positions agree with TRBD1. CDR3 length: 14 residues. Germline V gene data show CDR1 as MNHEY and CDR2 as SVGAGI. Germline trimming cut 4 bases from V and 8 bases from J; bases unmatched to any gene: 6. The CDR3 protein is CASSLSGGKEKLFF. The DNA for the CDR3 is TGTGCCAGCAGTTTATCAGGGGGCAAAGAAAAACTGTTTTTT.

This chain links TRBV7-8 with TRBJ1-1; perhaps TRBD1 as D (5 bases). Germline CDR1 SGHVS, CDR2 FQNEAQ. The CDR3 sequence is 17 residues long. V was clipped by 2 bases and J by 1 base, with 17 bases between them. The CDR3 region is CASSLTGTSLSNTEAFF. In DNA form, the CDR3 reads TGTGCCAGCAGCTTAACCGGGACTTCTCTGTCGAACACTGAAGCTTTCTTT.

The chain combines TRBV5-1 with TRBJ1-1, with D unclear. The ends were cut back, 5 bases at V and 6 bases at J, with 8 bases in the middle. Germline V lookup: CDR1 SGHRS, CDR2 YFSETQ. This CDR3 comprises 11 residues. The CDR3: CASRLRAEAFF. As DNA, the CDR3 is TGCGCCAGCAGGCTGAGGGCTGAAGCTTTCTTT.

Here the CDR3 reads CAWSALTSTDTQYF. As DNA, the CDR3 is TGTGCCTGGAGCGCCCTGACAAGCACAGATACGCAGTATTTT. The rearrangement links TRBV30 to TRBJ2-3, with D hard to call. CDR1 and CDR2 from the germline V gene are GTSNPN and SVGIG (reference sequence). This CDR3 spans 14 amino acids. Trimming removed 3 bases at V and 0 bases at J, with 10 bases between.

The chain recombines TRBV15 with TRBJ2-7, with 7 bases matching TRBD2. V lost 1 base and J lost 9; bases outside the gene matches: 9. The CDR3 loop spans 14 amino acids. Germline lookup yields CDR1 LNHNV and CDR2 YYDKDF (reference sequence). CDR3 region: CATSRGDYYSGQYF. The CDR3 bases are TGTGCCACCAGCAGAGGGGACTACTATTCAGGGCAGTACTTC.

The chain joins TRBV18 to TRBJ1-5; 9 bases are shared with TRBD1. The CDR3 has 16 residues. After removal of 4 bases from V and 5 bases from J, the junction contained 9 bases not matched to a gene. Germline loops: CDR1 KGHSH, CDR2 LQKENI. The CDR3 nucleotides read TGTGCCAGCTCACGAACTACAGGGGGCATTGATCAGCCCCAGCATTTT. It translates to CASSRTTGGIDQPQHF.

The chain is built from TRBV5-1 and TRBJ1-1; the D is unclear. CDR1 is SGHRS, CDR2 YFSETQ, per germline. V was clipped by 0 bases and J by 1 base, with 10 bases between them. There are 15 residues in the CDR3. DNA of the CDR3: TGCGCCAGCAGCTTGGGCATCGGGAGGAACACTGAAGCTTTCTTT. Translation gives CASSLGIGRNTEAFF.

The chain has TRBV10-3 and TRBJ1-6; D is unclear. The CDR3 length is 14 residues. V was cut by 6 bases and J by 7 bases, with 13 bases left in between. Germline CDR1 is ENHRY and CDR2 is SYGVKD. In DNA form, the CDR3 reads TGTGCCATCAGGGGCGAAACCGGCAATTCACCCCTCCACTTT. It specifies CAIRGETGNSPLHF.

This chain links TRBV25-1 with TRBJ1-6, with D unclear. This CDR3 has 15 residues. The V end lost 0 bases, the J end lost 10 bases, and 13 bases lay between the germline ends. Germline V gives CDR1 MGHDK, CDR2 SYGVNS. The CDR3 is CASSEYSGNYSPLHF. The CDR3 DNA reads as TGTGCCAGCAGTGAATATTCGGGGAACTACTCACCCCTCCACTTT.